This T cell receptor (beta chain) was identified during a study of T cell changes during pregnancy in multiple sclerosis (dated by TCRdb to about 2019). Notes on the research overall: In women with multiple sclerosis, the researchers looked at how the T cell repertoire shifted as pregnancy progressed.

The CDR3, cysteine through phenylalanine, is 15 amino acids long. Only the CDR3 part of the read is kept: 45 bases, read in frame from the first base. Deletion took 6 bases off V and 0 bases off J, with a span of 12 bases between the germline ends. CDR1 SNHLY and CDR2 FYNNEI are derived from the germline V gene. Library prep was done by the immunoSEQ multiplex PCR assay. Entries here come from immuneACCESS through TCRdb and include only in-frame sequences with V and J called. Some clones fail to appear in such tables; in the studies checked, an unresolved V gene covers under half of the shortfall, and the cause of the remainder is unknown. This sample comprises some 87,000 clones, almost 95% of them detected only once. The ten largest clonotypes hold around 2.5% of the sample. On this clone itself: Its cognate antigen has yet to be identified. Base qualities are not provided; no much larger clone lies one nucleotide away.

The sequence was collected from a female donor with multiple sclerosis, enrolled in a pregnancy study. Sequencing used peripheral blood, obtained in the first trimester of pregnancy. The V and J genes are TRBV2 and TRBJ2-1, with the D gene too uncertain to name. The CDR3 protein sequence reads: CASRSMSNSYNEQFF. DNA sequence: TGTGCCAGCAGGTCGATGAGTAACTCCTACAATGAGCAGTTCTTC. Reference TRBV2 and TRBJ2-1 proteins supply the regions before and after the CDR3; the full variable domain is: EPEVTQTPSHQVTQMGQEVILRCVPISNHLYFYWYRQILGQKVEFLVSFYNNEISEKSEIFDDQFSVERPDGSNFTLKIRSTKLEDSAMYFCASRSMSNSYNEQFFGPGTRLTVL.